This is a list of T cell receptor beta chains from one sample in a study of shared clonotypes between healthy human individuals. Assay: immunoSEQ multiplex PCR; the TCRdb copy retains only in-frame clones and omits some. The table lists about 2 million clones, 95% of them singletons. The sample comprised naive CD4+ T cells sorted from blood. The receptors shown here come from a man between 18 and 29 years old in good health. Both conserved end residues are part of each CDR3. A D gene is named only where the DNA matches it firmly. The size of a clone is reported for some rows only, either as once, few or many, or as a class for expanded clones.

TRBV10-3	-	TRBD1	TRBJ1-5	CAISVDRARQPQHF	TGTGCCATCAGTGTTGACAGGGCTCGTCAGCCCCAGCATTTT
TRBV6-5	-	-	TRBJ1-1	CASRPRSSEAFF	TGTGCCAGCAGGCCCCGGAGTTCTGAAGCTTTCTTT
TRBV4-1	-	TRBD2	TRBJ2-4	CASSRTSSGGTINIQYF	TGCGCCAGCAGCCGAACTTCTAGCGGGGGGACAATAAACATTCAGTACTTC
TRBV9	-	-	TRBJ2-5	CASSVMSQETQYF	TGTGCCAGCAGCGTAATGTCCCAAGAGACCCAGTACTTC
TRBV6-4	-	-	TRBJ2-3	CASSERLGRGTQYF	TGTGCCAGCAGTGAGCGGCTGGGTAGAGGTACGCAGTATTTT
TRBV6-5	-	-	TRBJ1-5	CASSLRGERQPQHF	TGTGCCAGCAGCCTAAGGGGGGAGCGCCAGCCCCAGCATTTT
TRBV6-6	-	-	TRBJ2-7	CASSREWGFYEQYF	TGTGCCAGCAGTAGAGAGTGGGGGTTCTACGAGCAGTACTTC
TRBV6-4	-	-	TRBJ1-6	CASRPTGVASPLHF	TGTGCCAGCAGACCAACGGGGGTCGCATCACCCCTCCACTTT
TRBV10-3	-	TRBD1	TRBJ2-7	CAISEGTGEVEQYF	TGTGCCATCAGTGAGGGGACAGGGGAAGTGGAGCAGTACTTC
TRBV13	-	TRBD1	TRBJ2-4	CASSSTGTGGRNIQYF	TGTGCCAGCAGCTCTACCGGGACAGGGGGCAGGAACATTCAGTACTTC
TRBV6-6	-	-	TRBJ2-7	CASSSPYEQYF	TGTGCCAGCAGTTCACCATACGAGCAGTACTTC
TRBV15	-	-	TRBJ2-5	CATSRDRTAAETQYF	TGTGCCACCAGCAGAGATCGTACTGCCGCAGAGACCCAGTACTTC
TRBV6-5	-	-	TRBJ2-2	CASISPGPGELFF	TGTGCCAGCATATCCCCGGGGCCCGGGGAGCTGTTTTTT
TRBV10-3	once	TRBD1	TRBJ2-2	CAIASTGLTGELFF	TGTGCCATCGCCTCGACAGGGCTCACCGGGGAGCTGTTTTTT
TRBV7-6	-	-	TRBJ2-1	CASSLLSNEQFF	TGTGCCAGCAGCTTACTTTCCAATGAGCAGTTCTTC
TRBV5-1	-	TRBD2	TRBJ2-3	CASSLWREGADTQYF	TGCGCCAGCAGCTTATGGCGGGAGGGGGCAGATACGCAGTATTTT
TRBV5-1	-	TRBD2	TRBJ2-5	CASSFGTSSETQYF	TGCGCCAGCAGCTTCGGGACTAGCTCGGAGACCCAGTACTTC
TRBV30	-	-	TRBJ2-3	CAWTKKSGWDGTDTQYF	TGTGCCTGGACGAAAAAAAGCGGGTGGGACGGCACAGATACGCAGTATTTT
TRBV11-2	-	-	TRBJ1-2	CASSLQGYGYTF	TGTGCCAGCAGCTTACAGGGGTACGGCTACACCTTC
TRBV2	-	TRBD1	TRBJ1-4	CASSTRTGDNEKLFF	TGTGCCAGCAGTACCCGGACAGGAGATAATGAAAAACTGTTTTTT
TRBV27	-	-	TRBJ1-5	CASSLEASNQPQHF	TGTGCCAGCAGTTTGGAGGCTAGCAATCAGCCCCAGCATTTT
TRBV25-1	-	-	TRBJ1-4	CASSSRVSEKLFF	TGTGCCAGCAGTAGCAGGGTGTCTGAAAAACTGTTTTTT
TRBV18	-	TRBD1	TRBJ1-2	CASSQDRVYGYTF	TGTGCCAGCTCCCAAGACAGGGTCTATGGCTACACCTTC
TRBV5-1	-	-	TRBJ2-6	CASSLQTSGANVLTF	TGCGCCAGCAGCCTCCAAACAAGTGGGGCCAACGTCCTGACTTTC
TRBV18	-	-	TRBJ2-2	CASSPGENTGELFF	TGTGCCAGCTCACCAGGGGAGAACACCGGGGAGCTGTTTTTT
TRBV30	-	-	TRBJ2-1	CPYQQKLNEQFF	TGTCCCTATCAACAAAAGTTGAATGAGCAGTTCTTC
TRBV28	-	-	TRBJ2-4	CASSLRGAKNIQYF	TGTGCCAGCAGTTTACGGGGAGCCAAAAACATTCAGTACTTC